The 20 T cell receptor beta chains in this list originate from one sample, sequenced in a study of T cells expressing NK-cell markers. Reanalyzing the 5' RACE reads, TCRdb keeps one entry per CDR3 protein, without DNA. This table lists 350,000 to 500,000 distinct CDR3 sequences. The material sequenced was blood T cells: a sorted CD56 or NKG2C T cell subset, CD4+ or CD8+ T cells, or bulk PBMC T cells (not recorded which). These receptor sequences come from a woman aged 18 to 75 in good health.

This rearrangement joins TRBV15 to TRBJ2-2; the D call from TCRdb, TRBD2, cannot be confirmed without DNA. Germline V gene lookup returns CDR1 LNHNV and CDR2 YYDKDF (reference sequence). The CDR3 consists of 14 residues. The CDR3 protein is CATSGGRGTGELFF.

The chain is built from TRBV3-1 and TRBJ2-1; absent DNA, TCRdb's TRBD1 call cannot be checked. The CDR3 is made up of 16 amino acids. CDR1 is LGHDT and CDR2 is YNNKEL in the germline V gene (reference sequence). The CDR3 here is CASSPFWGATYNEQFF.

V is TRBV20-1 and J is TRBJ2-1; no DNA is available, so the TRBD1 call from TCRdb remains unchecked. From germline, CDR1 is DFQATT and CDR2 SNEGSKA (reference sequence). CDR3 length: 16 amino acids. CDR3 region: CSAKTTKGGAGNEQFF.

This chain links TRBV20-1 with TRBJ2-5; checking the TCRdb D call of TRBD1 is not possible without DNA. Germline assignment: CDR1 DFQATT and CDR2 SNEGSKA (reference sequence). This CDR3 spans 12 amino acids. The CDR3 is CSAIAGEGTQYF.

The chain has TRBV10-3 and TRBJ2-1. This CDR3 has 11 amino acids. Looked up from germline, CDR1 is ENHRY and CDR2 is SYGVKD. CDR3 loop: CAISEGTEQFF.

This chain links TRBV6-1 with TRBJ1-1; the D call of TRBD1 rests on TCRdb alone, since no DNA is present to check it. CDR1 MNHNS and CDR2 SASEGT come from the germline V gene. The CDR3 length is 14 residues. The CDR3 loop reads CASRAPHKNTEAFF.

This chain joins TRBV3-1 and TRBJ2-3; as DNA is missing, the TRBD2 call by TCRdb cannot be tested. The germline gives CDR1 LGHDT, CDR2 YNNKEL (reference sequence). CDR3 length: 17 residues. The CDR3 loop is CASSQDFTSGGTDTQYF.

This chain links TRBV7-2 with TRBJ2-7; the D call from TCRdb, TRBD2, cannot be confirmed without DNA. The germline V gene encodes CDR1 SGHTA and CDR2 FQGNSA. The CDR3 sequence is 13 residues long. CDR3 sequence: CASSPAGGRKQYF. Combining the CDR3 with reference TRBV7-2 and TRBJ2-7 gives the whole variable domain GAGVSQSPSNKVTEKGKDVELRCDPISGHTALYWYRQSLGQGLEFLIYFQGNSAPDKSGLPSDRFSAERTGGSVSTLTIQRTQQEDSAVYLCASSPAGGRKQYFGPGTRLTVT.

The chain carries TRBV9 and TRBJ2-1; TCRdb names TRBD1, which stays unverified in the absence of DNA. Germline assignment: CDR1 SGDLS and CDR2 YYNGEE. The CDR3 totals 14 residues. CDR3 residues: CASSRGGSNNEQFF.

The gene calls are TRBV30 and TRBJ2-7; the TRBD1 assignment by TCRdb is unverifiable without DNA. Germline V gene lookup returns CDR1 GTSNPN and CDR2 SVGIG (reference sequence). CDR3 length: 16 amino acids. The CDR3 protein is CAWSVLDRGLSYEQYF.

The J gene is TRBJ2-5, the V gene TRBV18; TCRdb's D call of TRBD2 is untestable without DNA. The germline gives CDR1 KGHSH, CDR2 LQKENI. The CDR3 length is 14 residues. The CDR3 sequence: CASSRSSGLETQYF.

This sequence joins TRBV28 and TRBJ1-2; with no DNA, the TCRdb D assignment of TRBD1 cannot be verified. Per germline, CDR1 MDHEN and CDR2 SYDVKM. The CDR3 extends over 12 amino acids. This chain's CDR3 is CASKGTGYGYTF.

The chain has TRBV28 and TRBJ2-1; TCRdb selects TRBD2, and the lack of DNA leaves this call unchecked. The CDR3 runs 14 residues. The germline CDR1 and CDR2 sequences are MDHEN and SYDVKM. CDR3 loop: CASSLKREVHEQFF.

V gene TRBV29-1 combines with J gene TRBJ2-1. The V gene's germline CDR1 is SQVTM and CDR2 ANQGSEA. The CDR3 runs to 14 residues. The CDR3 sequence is CSVEGQQPYNEQFF.

This CDR3 is CASSAGAGTGSYEQYF. The genes are TRBV9 and TRBJ2-7; the D call of TRBD1 rests on TCRdb alone, since no DNA is present to check it. This CDR3 contains 16 residues. Per the germline V gene, CDR1 is SGDLS and CDR2 is YYNGEE.

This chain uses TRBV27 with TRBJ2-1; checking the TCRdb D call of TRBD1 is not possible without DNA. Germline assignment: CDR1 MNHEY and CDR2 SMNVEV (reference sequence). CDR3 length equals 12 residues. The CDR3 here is CASSDRYNEQFF.

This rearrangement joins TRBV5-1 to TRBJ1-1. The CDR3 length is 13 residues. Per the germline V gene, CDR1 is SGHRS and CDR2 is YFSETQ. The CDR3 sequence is CASSLIGGTEAFF.

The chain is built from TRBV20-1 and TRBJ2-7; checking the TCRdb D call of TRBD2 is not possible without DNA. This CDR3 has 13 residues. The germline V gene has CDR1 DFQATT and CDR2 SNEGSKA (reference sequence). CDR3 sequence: CSARTSGPYEQYF.

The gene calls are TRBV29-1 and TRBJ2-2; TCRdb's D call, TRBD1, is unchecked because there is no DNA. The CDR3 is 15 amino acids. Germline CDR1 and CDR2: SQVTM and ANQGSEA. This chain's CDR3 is CSVGSGDAWAGELFF.

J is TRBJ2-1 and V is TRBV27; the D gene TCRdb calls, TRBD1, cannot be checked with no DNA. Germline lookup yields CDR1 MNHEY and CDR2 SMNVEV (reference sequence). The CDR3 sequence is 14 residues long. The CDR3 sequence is CATLTGGDDNEQFF.